One T cell receptor beta chain is described in this entry. Extracted RNA was reverse transcribed, and the resulting cDNA served as sequencing template. Sequenced by immunoSEQ multiplex PCR; TCRdb stores in-frame clones only, minus some. The repertoire has approximately 100,000 clones, 70% to 90% of them found once; the top ten carry around 10%. Trimming cost V 3 bases and J 5 bases, with 14 bases left between them. Germline assignment: CDR1 SGDLS and CDR2 YYNGEE. This CDR3 contains 14 residues. Treatment specified: oral pan-JAK inhibitor, 5-10 mg twice daily. This entry is derived from a study of CD8+ T cells in alopecia areata.

The clonotype originates from a human donor with alopecia areata. The gene calls are TRBV9 and TRBJ2-5, with a possible D match to TRBD1 (6 bases). The sequencing here drew on CD8+ T cells sorted from blood, taken at approximately week 30, from a patient treated with tofacitinib. CDR3 DNA sequence: TGTGCCAGCAGCGCCGGGGCAGGGGCTGAGACCCAGTACTTC. Its protein is CASSAGAGAETQYF.